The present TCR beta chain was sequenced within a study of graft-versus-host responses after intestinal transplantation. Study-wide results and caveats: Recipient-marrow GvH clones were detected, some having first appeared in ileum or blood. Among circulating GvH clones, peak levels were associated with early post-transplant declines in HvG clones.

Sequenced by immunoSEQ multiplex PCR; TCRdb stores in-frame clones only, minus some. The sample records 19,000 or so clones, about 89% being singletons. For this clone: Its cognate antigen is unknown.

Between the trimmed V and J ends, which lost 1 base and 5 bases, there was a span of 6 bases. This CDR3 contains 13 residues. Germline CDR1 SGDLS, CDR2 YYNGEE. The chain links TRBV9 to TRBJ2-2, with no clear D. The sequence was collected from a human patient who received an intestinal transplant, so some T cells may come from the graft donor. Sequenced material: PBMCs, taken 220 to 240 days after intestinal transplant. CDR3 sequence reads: CASSVRPTGELFF. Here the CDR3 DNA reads TGTGCCAGCAGCGTACGCCCGACCGGGGAGCTGTTTTTT.